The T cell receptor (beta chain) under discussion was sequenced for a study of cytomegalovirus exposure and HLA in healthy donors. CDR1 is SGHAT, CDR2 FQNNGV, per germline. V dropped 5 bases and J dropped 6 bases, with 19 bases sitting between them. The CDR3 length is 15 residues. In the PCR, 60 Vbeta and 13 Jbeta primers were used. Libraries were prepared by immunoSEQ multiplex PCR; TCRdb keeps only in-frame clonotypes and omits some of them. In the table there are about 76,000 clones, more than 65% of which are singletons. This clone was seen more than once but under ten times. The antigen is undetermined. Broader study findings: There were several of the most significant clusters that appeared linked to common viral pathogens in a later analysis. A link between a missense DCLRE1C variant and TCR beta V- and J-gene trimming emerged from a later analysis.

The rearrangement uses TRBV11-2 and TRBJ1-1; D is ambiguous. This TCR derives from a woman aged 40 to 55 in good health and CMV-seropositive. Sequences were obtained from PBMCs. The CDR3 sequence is CASSPNPTGWAEAFF. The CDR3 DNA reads TGTGCCAGCAGCCCTAACCCCACGGGATGGGCTGAAGCTTTCTTT.